These 17 T cell receptor beta chains came from one sample sequenced in a study of blood T cell repertoires in COVID-19. Some clones are missing from TCRdb's copy, which holds only in-frame ones; the method was immunoSEQ multiplex PCR. The sample comprises around 110,000 clones, roughly 75% of which are singletons, and 16% rests with the top ten. The sample was peripheral blood. Source of these receptors: a man aged 60-69 years with active or convalescent COVID-19.

This clone turned up a few times. The rearrangement uses TRBV18 and TRBJ2-7; no firm D call. Trimming took 3 bases from V and 7 from J, leaving 13 bases between them. Germline V gene sequence: CDR1 KGHSH, CDR2 LQKENI. The CDR3 sequence is 13 residues long. CDR3: CASSPMTLREQYF. The CDR3 nucleotides are TGTGCCAGCTCACCCATGACTTTACGGGAGCAGTACTTC.

V is TRBV5-1 and J is TRBJ2-6; D unclear. CDR3 length equals 15 residues. Germline assignment: CDR1 SGHRS and CDR2 YFSETQ. V lost 1 base and J 0 bases, leaving 5 bases between the germline ends. The CDR3 spells CASSLSGSGANVLTF. CDR3 in DNA: TGCGCCAGCAGCTTGTCAGGCTCTGGGGCCAACGTCCTGACTTTC.

The rearrangement joins TRBV10-3 to TRBJ1-2; a possible D gene is TRBD1 (5 bases). V was clipped by 6 bases and J by 4 bases, with 9 bases between them. The CDR3 covers 12 residues. In germline, CDR1 is ENHRY, CDR2 SYGVKD. Here the CDR3 DNA reads TGTGCCATCAGCGGACATAGCTATGGCTACACCTTC. Translated: CAISGHSYGYTF.

The chain links TRBV10-3 to TRBJ1-2, with D possibly TRBD1 on 5 matching bases. The CDR3 runs 14 residues. V was cut by 4 bases and J by 8 bases, with 17 bases left in between. Germline values: CDR1 ENHRY, CDR2 SYGVKD. The DNA of the CDR3 is TGTGCCATCAGTGCGGGGGGGGAGACCTGGGGCTACACCTTC. This sequence encodes CAISAGGETWGYTF.

The rearrangement links TRBV5-6 to TRBJ2-3, with D possibly matching TRBD1 (5 bases). Germline V gives CDR1 SGHDT, CDR2 YYEEEE. The CDR3 has 15 residues. V lost 0 bases to trimming and J lost 4 bases, with 12 bases between them. The CDR3 nucleotides read TGTGCCAGCAGCTTGGATCAGGGTTGGTCAGATACGCAGTATTTT. Protein product: CASSLDQGWSDTQYF.

The J gene is TRBJ2-5, the V gene TRBV7-2; the match to TRBD1 covers 8 bases. The germline V gene encodes CDR1 SGHTA and CDR2 FQGNSA. The CDR3 is made up of 15 amino acids. After removal of 4 bases from V and 3 bases from J, the junction contained 7 bases not matched to a gene. In nucleotides, the CDR3 is TGTGCCAGCAGCTCCTCCGGGACAGGAGAAGAGACCCAGTACTTC. This encodes CASSSSGTGEETQYF.

The chain has TRBV28 and TRBJ2-5, with D tentatively TRBD2 (6 bases). V was cut by 5 bases and J by 0 bases, with 13 bases left in between. CDR1 is MDHEN and CDR2 is SYDVKM in the germline V gene. The length of the CDR3 is 15 residues. Here the CDR3 reads CASSGDGGYQETQYF. CDR3 in DNA: TGTGCCAGCAGTGGCGACGGGGGATACCAAGAGACCCAGTACTTC. The whole variable domain, filled in from reference TRBV28 and TRBJ2-5, reads DVKVTQSSRYLVKRTGEKVFLECVQDMDHENMFWYRQDPGLGLRLIYFSYDVKMKEKGDIPEGYSVSREKKERFSLILESASTNQTSMYLCASSGDGGYQETQYFGPGTRLLVL.

The rearrangement uses TRBV6-2 or TRBV6-3 and TRBJ2-3; 8 bases line up with TRBD2. The V and J ends lost 0 bases and 2 bases, in that order; junction bases with no gene match: 4. Germline V gene lookup returns CDR1 MNHEY and CDR2 SVGEGT. The CDR3 contains 16 residues. CDR3 amino acids: CASSYSPSGLTDTQYF. The CDR3 nucleotides are TGTGCCAGCAGTTACTCCCCTAGCGGGCTCACAGATACGCAGTATTTT.

This chain links TRBV28 with TRBJ2-7; 8 nucleotides agree with TRBD1. Germline V lookup: CDR1 MDHEN, CDR2 SYDVKM. Trimming took 7 bases from V and 12 from J; bases not matched to a gene: 17. This CDR3 spans 14 amino acids. Here the CDR3 DNA reads TGTGCCAGCAACCCCCGGGACAGGCCCCTCTTATGGTACTTC. Amino acids: CASNPRDRPLLWYF.

V is TRBV5-4 and J is TRBJ2-5, with a possible D match to TRBD2 (6 bases). The germline CDR1 and CDR2 sequences are SGHNT and YYREEE (reference sequence). The ends were cut back, 0 bases at V and 7 bases at J, with 16 bases in the middle. The CDR3 runs 15 residues. CDR3 in amino acids: CASSLGVGMGGTQYF. CDR3 bases: TGTGCCAGCAGCTTGGGTGTTGGGATGGGGGGGACCCAGTACTTC.

This chain links TRBV5-8 with TRBJ2-3, with D tentatively TRBD2 (6 bases). Germline lookup yields CDR1 SGHTS and CDR2 YDEGEE. The CDR3 loop spans 14 amino acids. Between the trimmed V and J ends, which lost 0 bases and 5 bases, there was a span of 10 bases. The CDR3 coding sequence is TGTGCCAGCAGCTTGGATAGCGGCAGAGATACGCAGTATTTT. Protein: CASSLDSGRDTQYF.

The rearrangement links TRBV6-2 or TRBV6-3 to TRBJ2-7; 13 nucleotides align to TRBD2. The CDR3 loop spans 17 amino acids. The ends lost 3 bases at V and 0 bases at J; junction bases unmatched: 5. Germline CDR1 MNHEY, CDR2 SVGEGT. Here the CDR3 reads CASSYSTSGRYSYEQYF. As DNA, the CDR3 is TGTGCCAGCAGTTATTCGACTAGCGGGAGGTACTCCTACGAGCAGTACTTC.

The chain joins TRBV19 to TRBJ2-5; perhaps TRBD2 as D (5 bases). There are 15 residues in the CDR3. V was clipped by 1 base and J by 4 bases, with 13 bases between them. Per the germline V gene, CDR1 is LNHDA and CDR2 is SQIVND (reference sequence). The CDR3 bases are TGTGCCAGTAGTATAGGGGGAGTTCGGGGAGAGACCCAGTACTTC. Translation: CASSIGGVRGETQYF. Filled out from reference TRBV19 and TRBJ2-5, the complete variable domain reads DGGITQSPKYLFRKEGQNVTLSCEQNLNHDAMYWYRQDPGQGLRLIYYSQIVNDFQKGDIAEGYSVSREKKESFPLTVTSAQKNPTAFYLCASSIGGVRGETQYFGPGTRLLVL.

The J gene is TRBJ1-3, the V gene TRBV7-9, with 9 bases lining up with TRBD1. The germline gives CDR1 SEHNR, CDR2 FQNEAQ (reference sequence). The CDR3 has 14 residues. With V trimmed by 6 bases and J by 0 bases, 0 bases remained unmatched. CDR3: CASRQGASGNTIYF. In DNA, the CDR3 is TGTGCCAGCAGACAGGGGGCCTCTGGAAACACCATATATTTT.

V usage is TRBV7-3 and J usage is TRBJ2-5; 11 bases fit TRBD2. The CDR3 runs to 15 residues. V shed 3 bases and J 5 bases; nucleotides not matched to a gene: 5. CDR1 SGHTA and CDR2 FQGTGA come from the germline V gene. The CDR3 region has the DNA TGTGCCAGCAGCTTGGGACTAGCGGCCGGGGAGACCCAGTACTTC. Its translation is CASSLGLAAGETQYF. Together with reference TRBV7-3 and TRBJ2-5, the CDR3 gives the full variable domain: GAGVSQTPSNKVTEKGKYVELRCDPISGHTALYWYRQSLGQGPEFLIYFQGTGAADDSGLPNDRFFAVRPEGSVSTLKIQRTERGDSAVYLCASSLGLAAGETQYFGPGTRLLVL.

The chain has TRBV7-2 and TRBJ1-5; TRBD1 matches at 9 bases. The trim removed 5 bases at V and 6 bases at J, leaving 8 bases unmatched. Germline CDR1 SGHTA, CDR2 FQGNSA. The CDR3 has 15 amino acids. This CDR3 is CASSPRTGDGQPQHF. In DNA form, the CDR3 reads TGTGCCAGCAGCCCCCGGACAGGGGATGGTCAGCCCCAGCATTTT.

This chain links TRBV19 with TRBJ1-1; a weak D match, TRBD1 (5 bases). CDR1 LNHDA and CDR2 SQIVND come from the germline V gene (reference sequence). The CDR3 totals 13 residues. The V and J ends lost 3 bases and 4 bases respectively, with 9 bases between them. CDR3 amino acids: CASSIGGATEAFF. DNA of the CDR3: TGTGCCAGTAGTATCGGTGGGGCCACTGAAGCTTTCTTT. Complete variable domain (other parts from reference TRBV19 and TRBJ1-1): DGGITQSPKYLFRKEGQNVTLSCEQNLNHDAMYWYRQDPGQGLRLIYYSQIVNDFQKGDIAEGYSVSREKKESFPLTVTSAQKNPTAFYLCASSIGGATEAFFGQGTRLTVV.